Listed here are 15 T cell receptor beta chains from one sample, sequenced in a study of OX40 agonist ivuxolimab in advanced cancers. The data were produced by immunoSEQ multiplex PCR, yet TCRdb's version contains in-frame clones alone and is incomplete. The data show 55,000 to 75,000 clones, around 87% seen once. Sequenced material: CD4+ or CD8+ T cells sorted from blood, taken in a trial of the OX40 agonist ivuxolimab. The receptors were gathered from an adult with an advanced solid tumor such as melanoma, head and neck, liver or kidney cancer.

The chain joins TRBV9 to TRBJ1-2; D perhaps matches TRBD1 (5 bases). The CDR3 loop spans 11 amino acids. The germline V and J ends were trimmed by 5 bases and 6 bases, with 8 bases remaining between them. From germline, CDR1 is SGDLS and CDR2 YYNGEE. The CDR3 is CASSTGDGYTF. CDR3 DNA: TGTGCCAGCAGTACAGGAGATGGCTACACCTTC. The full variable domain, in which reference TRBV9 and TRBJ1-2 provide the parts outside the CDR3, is DSGVTQTPKHLITATGQRVTLRCSPRSGDLSVYWYQQSLDQGLQFLIQYYNGEERAKGNILERFSAQQFPDLHSELNLSSLELGDSALYFCASSTGDGYTFGSGTRLTVV.

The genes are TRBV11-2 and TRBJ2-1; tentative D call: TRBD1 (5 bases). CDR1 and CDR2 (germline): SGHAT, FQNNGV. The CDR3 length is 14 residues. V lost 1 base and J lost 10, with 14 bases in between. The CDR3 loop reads CASSLGGASKEQFF. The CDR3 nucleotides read TGTGCCAGCAGCTTAGGGGGCGCATCAAAGGAGCAGTTCTTC.

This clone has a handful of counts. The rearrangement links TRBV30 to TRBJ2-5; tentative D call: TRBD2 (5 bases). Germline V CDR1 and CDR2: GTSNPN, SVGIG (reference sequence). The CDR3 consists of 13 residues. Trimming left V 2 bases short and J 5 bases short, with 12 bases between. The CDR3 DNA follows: TGTGCCTGGAGTATCTCTAGCTCGGAGACCCAGTACTTC. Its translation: CAWSISSSETQYF. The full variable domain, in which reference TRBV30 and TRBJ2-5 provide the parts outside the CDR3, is SQTIHQWPATLVQPVGSPLSLECTVEGTSNPNLYWYRQAAGRGLQLLFYSVGIGQISSEVPQNLSASRPQDRQFILSSKKLLLSDSGFYLCAWSISSSETQYFGPGTRLLVL.

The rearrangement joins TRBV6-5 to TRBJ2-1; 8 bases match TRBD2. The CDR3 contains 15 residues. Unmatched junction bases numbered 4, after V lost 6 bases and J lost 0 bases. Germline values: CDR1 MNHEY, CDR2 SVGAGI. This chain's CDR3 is CASRLSGSSYNEQFF. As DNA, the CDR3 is TGTGCCAGCAGACTCAGCGGGAGCTCCTACAATGAGCAGTTCTTC.

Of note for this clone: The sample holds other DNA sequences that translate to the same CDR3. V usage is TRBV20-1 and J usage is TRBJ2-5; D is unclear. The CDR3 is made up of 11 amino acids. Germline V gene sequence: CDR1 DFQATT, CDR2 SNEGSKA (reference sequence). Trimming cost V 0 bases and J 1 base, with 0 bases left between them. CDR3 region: CSARDQETQYF. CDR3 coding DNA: TGCAGTGCTAGAGACCAAGAGACCCAGTACTTC.

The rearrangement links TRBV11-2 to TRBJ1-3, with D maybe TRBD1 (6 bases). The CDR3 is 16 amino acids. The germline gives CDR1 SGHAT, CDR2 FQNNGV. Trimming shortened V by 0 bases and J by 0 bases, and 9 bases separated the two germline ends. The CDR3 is CASSLERTASGNTIYF. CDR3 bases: TGTGCCAGCAGCTTAGAAAGGACAGCCTCTGGAAACACCATATATTTT. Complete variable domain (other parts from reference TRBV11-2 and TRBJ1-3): EAGVAQSPRYKIIEKRQSVAFWCNPISGHATLYWYQQILGQGPKLLIQFQNNGVVDDSQLPKDRFSAERLKGVDSTLKIQPAKLEDSAVYLCASSLERTASGNTIYFGEGSWLTVV.

The CDR3 DNA sequence: TGTGCCAGGGGACTAGCGGGAGAGAAACTAGCCAAAAACATTCAGTACTTC. Its protein product is CARGLAGEKLAKNIQYF. This chain joins TRBV2 and TRBJ2-4; 14 nucleotides align to TRBD2. The CDR3 has 17 amino acids. The ends lost 9 bases at V and 0 bases at J; junction bases unmatched: 7. The germline V gene has CDR1 SNHLY and CDR2 FYNNEI.

The CDR3 reads CATRKAGGPSTDTQYF. CDR3 DNA sequence: TGTGCCACCCGGAAAGCGGGGGGGCCTAGCACAGATACGCAGTATTTT. The chain employs TRBV4-2 and TRBJ2-3, with 10 positions matching TRBD2. From germline, CDR1 is LGHNA and CDR2 YNFKEQ. This CDR3 comprises 16 residues. The trim removed 10 bases at V and 0 bases at J, leaving 10 bases unmatched.

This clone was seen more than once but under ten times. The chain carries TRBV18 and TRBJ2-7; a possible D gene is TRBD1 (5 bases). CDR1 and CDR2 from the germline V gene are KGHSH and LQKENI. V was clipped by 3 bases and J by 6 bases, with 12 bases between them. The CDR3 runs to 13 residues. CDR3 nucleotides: TGTGCCAGCTCACCGGGCGCAGGGCGCGAGCAGTACTTC. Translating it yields CASSPGAGREQYF.

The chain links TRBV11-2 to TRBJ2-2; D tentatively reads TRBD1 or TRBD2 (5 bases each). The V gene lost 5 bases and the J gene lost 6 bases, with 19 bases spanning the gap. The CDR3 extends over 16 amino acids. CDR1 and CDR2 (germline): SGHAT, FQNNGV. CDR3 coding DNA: TGTGCCAGCAGCCCAACCAGGACAATGGGAGCCGGGGAGCTGTTTTTT. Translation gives CASSPTRTMGAGELFF.

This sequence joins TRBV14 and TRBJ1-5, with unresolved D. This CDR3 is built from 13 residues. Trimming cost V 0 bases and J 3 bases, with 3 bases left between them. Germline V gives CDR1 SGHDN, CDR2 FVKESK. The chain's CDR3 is CASSQDNNQPQHF. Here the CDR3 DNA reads TGTGCCAGCAGCCAAGACAACAATCAGCCCCAGCATTTT.

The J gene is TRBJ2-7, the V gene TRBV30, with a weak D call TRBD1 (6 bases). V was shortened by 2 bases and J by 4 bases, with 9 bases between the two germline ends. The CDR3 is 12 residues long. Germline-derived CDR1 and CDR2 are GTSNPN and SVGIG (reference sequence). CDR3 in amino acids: CAWSIQGYEQYF. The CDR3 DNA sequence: TGTGCCTGGAGTATACAGGGATACGAGCAGTACTTC.

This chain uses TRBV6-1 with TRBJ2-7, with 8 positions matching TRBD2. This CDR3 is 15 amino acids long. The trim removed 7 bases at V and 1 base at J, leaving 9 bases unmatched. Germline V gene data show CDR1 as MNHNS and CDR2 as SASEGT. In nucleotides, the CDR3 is TGTGCCAGCACCCCCGGTAGCGGGAAATCCTACGAGCAGTACTTC. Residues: CASTPGSGKSYEQYF.

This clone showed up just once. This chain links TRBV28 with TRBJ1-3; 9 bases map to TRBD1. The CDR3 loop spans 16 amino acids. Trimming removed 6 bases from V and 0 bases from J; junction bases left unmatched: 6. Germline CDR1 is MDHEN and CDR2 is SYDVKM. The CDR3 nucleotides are TGTGCCAGCAGAGACGGGGACAGGGACTCTGGAAACACCATATATTTT. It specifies CASRDGDRDSGNTIYF.

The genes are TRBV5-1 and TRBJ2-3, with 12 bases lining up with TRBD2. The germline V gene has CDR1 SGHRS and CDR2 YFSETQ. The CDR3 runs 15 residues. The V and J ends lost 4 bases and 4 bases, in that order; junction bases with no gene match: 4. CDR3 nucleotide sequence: TGCGCCAGCAGCAAGGGACTAGCGGGTGCAGATACGCAGTATTTT. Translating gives CASSKGLAGADTQYF.